What follows is one T cell receptor beta chain and its context. The antigen this receptor binds is unknown. No base-level quality is on record; no much larger clone is a single base apart. These data are taken from a study of T cell responses to AZD1222 COVID-19 vaccine (TCRdb year 2021). At the level of the whole study: Because spike-specific TCR depth and breadth did not differ between the two schedules, AZD1222 recipients who got a second dose at roughly 4 weeks were pooled with those who got a second dose at roughly 12 weeks. Trial participants were enrolled by age into 18-55, 56-69 and 70-plus year subgroups, with approximately 150, 28 and 58 TCR-sequenced participants respectively. A total of 230 to 250 trial participants underwent TCR sequencing, of whom about 200 received two doses of AZD1222 and roughly 25 received two doses of the MenACWY control vaccine. Results and caveats for the whole study, not just this receptor: Conclusions about previously exposed vaccinees are limited because only 6 or 7 AZD1222 recipients were SARS-CoV-2 seropositive at baseline. Nearly half of unique spike-specific TCRs reportedly recognized epitopes outside regions mutated in the B.1.351 and B.1.1.7 variants. Vaccine-associated CD4 TCRs spanned the whole spike protein, with dominant responses in regions 160-218 and 743-854. Most participants were white British and females outnumbered males, and the authors suggested that clonal diversity may have been underestimated. Spike-specific TCR breadth and depth rose significantly after two AZD1222 doses compared with day 0 and with MenACWY recipients. The 56-69-year group was small, and its depth increase did not reach significance, likely because of low power. Because no day 14 peak-response samples were available, the repertoires could be characterized only after the peak T cell response.

V sheds 0 bases and J sheds 4 bases, leaving 16 bases between their ends. As encoded in the germline V gene (reference sequence), CDR1 is GTSNPN while CDR2 is SVGIG. The CDR3 goes from the cysteine to the phenylalanine over 16 residues. Only the CDR3 portion is preserved as DNA: 48 bases, with reading frame beginning at the first base. Read against the paper, the sample's time point label means: baseline before first vaccination. Vaccinee samples came from UK trials COV001 and COV002, including a single-blind randomized controlled phase 2/3 trial of AZD1222 (ChAdOx1 nCoV-19) in healthy adults. Trial participant PBMC samples were collected at day 0 and day 28 after the second dose for TCRbeta chain sequencing. The CDR3 regions of human TCRbeta chains were subjected to immunosequencing. The study's own analysis went as follows. TCRs in the repertoires were matched against a reference library of SARS-CoV-2-specific TCRs that had been generated with the MIRA antigen-specificity platform. Breadth was defined as the fraction of unique TCRs that were SARS-CoV-2-associated. Depth was defined as the fraction of total T cells that were SARS-CoV-2-associated. Using the MIRA data, each spike-specific TCR was mapped to the spike region that the TCR reacts to and placed in a CD4 or CD8 class. Log10-transformed breadth and depth values were compared by one-way ANOVA with Sidak's multiple comparisons tests. In its TCRdb copy, this immuneACCESS table keeps in-frame sequences only and misses some clones. Where compared with another copy, unresolved V genes explain less than half of these, and the others have no known cause. V, J and clone size reflect that table, while D and trimming were determined from the DNA. This sample is represented by about 94,000 clones; 88% of them were singletons. The ten most abundant clones make up about 14% of the sample.

The source is an adult in good health. The material sequenced was peripheral blood, taken on day 0 of AZD1222 vaccination. The V and J genes are TRBV30 and TRBJ2-1; 5 matching bases give a weak D call of TRBD2. The DNA is as follows: TGTGCCTGGAGTGTATCAGCCAGGCCGGGATACAATGAGCAGTTCTTC. It specifies CAWSVSARPGYNEQFF.